One sample yielded the 22 T cell receptor beta chains listed below, sequenced in a study of cytomegalovirus exposure and HLA in healthy donors. Primers included in the PCR were 60 Vbeta and 13 Jbeta primers. Profiling relied on immunoSEQ multiplex PCR, and the TCRdb table lists in-frame clones only, not all of them. Of about 120,000 clones detected, about 70% appear once; the ten largest clones hold approximately 0.9%. Sequenced sample: PBMCs. Every receptor here comes from a woman under 40 in good health and CMV-seronegative.

This chain joins TRBV5-8 and TRBJ2-6; D gene uncertain. Germline V CDR1 and CDR2: SGHTS, YDEGEE. Trimming cost V 2 bases and J 5 bases, with 8 bases left between them. The CDR3 runs to 14 residues. CDR3 sequence (DNA): TGTGCCAGCAGCTTCACTTCTTGGGCCAACGTCCTGACTTTC. Translating gives CASSFTSWANVLTF.

V is TRBV5-1 and J is TRBJ2-7; TRBD1 aligns across 12 bases. The CDR3 is made up of 14 amino acids. The germline V gene has CDR1 SGHRS and CDR2 YFSETQ. The J segment lost 6 bases and the V segment lost 6 bases, leaving 7 bases of the junction unmatched. The CDR3 spells CASNSGTGGLEQYF. The CDR3 DNA is TGCGCCAGCAACTCCGGGACAGGGGGCCTCGAGCAGTACTTC.

The chain combines TRBV5-1 with TRBJ2-7; TRBD2 matches at 8 bases. Germline V gene data show CDR1 as SGHRS and CDR2 as YFSETQ. J gave up 2 bases and V 4 bases, and 2 bases lay outside the gene matches. This CDR3 region has 13 residues. The CDR3 sequence: CASSPGRAYEQYF. Written as DNA, the CDR3 is TGCGCCAGCAGCCCCGGGAGGGCCTACGAGCAGTACTTC.

This chain uses TRBV6-1 with TRBJ1-2, with a tentative D call TRBD1 (5 bases). Looked up from germline, CDR1 is MNHNS and CDR2 is SASEGT. The CDR3 length is 13 residues. The V end lost 6 bases, the J end lost 2 bases, and 10 bases lay between the germline ends. CDR3 nucleotide sequence: TGTGCCAGCAGAGCAGGGTTGAACTATGGCTACACCTTC. Amino acids: CASRAGLNYGYTF.

In the case of this clone: One end of the junction does not line up with germline, which may come from a read error. This rearrangement joins TRBV10-3 to TRBJ2-7; the D is unclear. The CDR3 runs to 12 residues. In germline, CDR1 is ENHRY, CDR2 SYGVKD. This CDR3 is CAISASPYEQYF. The CDR3 DNA is TGTGCCATCAGTGCATCCCCCTATGAGCAGTACTTC.

The chain uses TRBV29-1 and TRBJ1-2; no firm D call. Between the trimmed V and J ends, which lost 0 bases and 8 bases, there was a span of 19 bases. This CDR3 is built from 15 residues. CDR1 is SQVTM and CDR2 is ANQGSEA in the germline V gene. CDR3 in amino acids: CSVEDPMQMAEGYTF. The DNA for the CDR3 is TGCAGCGTTGAAGATCCTATGCAGATGGCGGAAGGCTACACCTTC.

The chain is built from TRBV5-1 and TRBJ1-4, with D hard to call. CDR1 and CDR2 (germline): SGHRS, YFSETQ. The V end lost 0 bases, the J end lost 0 bases, and 9 bases lay between the germline ends. The CDR3 is 16 residues long. The CDR3: CASSLAVGATNEKLFF. DNA for the CDR3: TGCGCCAGCAGCTTGGCAGTCGGAGCAACTAATGAAAAACTGTTTTTT. Complete variable domain (other parts from reference TRBV5-1 and TRBJ1-4): KAGVTQTPRYLIKTRGQQVTLSCSPISGHRSVSWYQQTPGQGLQFLFEYFSETQRNKGNFPGRFSGRQFSNSRSEMNVSTLELGDSALYLCASSLAVGATNEKLFFGSGTQLSVL.

V is TRBV5-4 and J is TRBJ2-5, with D perhaps matching TRBD2 (6 bases). Per the germline V gene, CDR1 is SGHNT and CDR2 is YYREEE (reference sequence). The ends were cut back, 0 bases at V and 0 bases at J, with 18 bases in the middle. The CDR3 runs 18 residues. CDR3 residues: CASSLAPRGREDQETQYF. The CDR3 coding sequence is TGTGCCAGCAGCTTGGCCCCACGGGGCAGGGAGGACCAAGAGACCCAGTACTTC.

This chain links TRBV4-2 with TRBJ2-3; TRBD2 matches 12 bases. The CDR3 covers 15 residues. Germline V gives CDR1 LGHNA, CDR2 YNFKEQ. V dropped 5 bases and J dropped 5; count of bases not matched to a gene: 5. CDR3 DNA sequence: TGTGCCAGCAGCGAAGGACTAGCGGGGTTAGATACGCAGTATTTT. The encoded protein is CASSEGLAGLDTQYF.

This clone has a handful of counts. V gene TRBV19 combines with J gene TRBJ1-5; the D is unclear. The length of the CDR3 is 17 residues. V shed 3 bases and J shed 2 bases, with 17 bases lying between them. Germline V gene sequence: CDR1 LNHDA, CDR2 SQIVND (reference sequence). Here the CDR3 DNA reads TGTGCCAGTAGTATCAGAGGGTCAGGTATCGGCAATCAGCCCCAGCATTTT. Its translation is CASSIRGSGIGNQPQHF.

This clone was seen repeatedly, ten times or more. The chain has TRBV30 and TRBJ1-4, with 7 bases aligning to TRBD1. The CDR3 covers 16 residues. After removal of 1 base from V and 0 bases from J, the junction contained 5 bases not matched to a gene. Germline CDR1 is GTSNPN and CDR2 is SVGIG (reference sequence). The CDR3 protein is CAWSEGTVATNEKLFF. The CDR3 DNA reads as TGTGCCTGGAGTGAGGGGACAGTTGCAACTAATGAAAAACTGTTTTTT.

The sample holds a few counts of this clone. The CDR3 region is CASSLGLLGQGADTQYF. In DNA form, the CDR3 reads TGCGCCAGCAGCTTGGGATTGTTAGGACAGGGAGCAGATACGCAGTATTTT. The chain links TRBV5-1 to TRBJ2-3; TRBD1 matches at 8 bases. The germline gives CDR1 SGHRS, CDR2 YFSETQ. Losses at the gene ends were 0 bases for V and 4 bases for J; bases not matched to a gene: 10. The CDR3 is 17 residues long. Filled out from reference TRBV5-1 and TRBJ2-3, the complete variable domain reads KAGVTQTPRYLIKTRGQQVTLSCSPISGHRSVSWYQQTPGQGLQFLFEYFSETQRNKGNFPGRFSGRQFSNSRSEMNVSTLELGDSALYLCASSLGLLGQGADTQYFGPGTRLTVL.

The chain carries TRBV7-9 and TRBJ1-2, with a possible D match to TRBD1 (6 bases). V lost 0 bases to trimming and J lost 4 bases, with 9 bases between them. The CDR3 has 14 amino acids. Germline assignment: CDR1 SEHNR and CDR2 FQNEAQ (reference sequence). The CDR3 loop is CASSLAGASYGYTF. CDR3 DNA: TGTGCCAGCAGCTTAGCGGGGGCCTCCTATGGCTACACCTTC.

In nucleotides, the CDR3 is TGTGCCAGCAGTGAATCCCCGGACAGGGCTGGAAACACCATATATTTT. This sequence encodes CASSESPDRAGNTIYF. The V call is TRBV2, the J call TRBJ1-3, with TRBD1 matching 8 bases. V lost 2 bases and J lost 2; bases outside the gene matches: 5. This CDR3 contains 16 residues. CDR1 and CDR2 (germline): SNHLY, FYNNEI.

The CDR3 bases are TGTGCCAGCAGTGAGATAACAGGGGACGATGAGACCCAGTACTTC. Translated, it gives CASSEITGDDETQYF. The rearrangement joins TRBV6-1 to TRBJ2-5; 7 bases agree with TRBD1. Germline CDR1 reads MNHNS; CDR2 reads SASEGT. The CDR3 runs 15 residues. Trimming removed 3 bases from V and 5 bases from J; junction bases left unmatched: 9.

This clone has only a few counts. The chain uses TRBV5-8 and TRBJ2-7; 8 positions agree with TRBD1. The CDR3 has 15 amino acids. Germline CDR1 reads SGHTS; CDR2 reads YDEGEE. Trimming at V came to 0 bases and at J to 5 bases, leaving 7 bases not matched to a gene. The CDR3 DNA is TGTGCCAGCAGCTTGGGGGCGGGACAGGCGAACGAGCAGTACTTC. Translating gives CASSLGAGQANEQYF.

The table lists this clone with a few counts. V is TRBV7-2 and J is TRBJ2-1; 7 positions match TRBD1. Per germline, CDR1 SGHTA and CDR2 FQGNSA. V lost 1 base and J lost 3; bases outside the gene matches: 0. This CDR3 is built from 14 residues. In nucleotides, the CDR3 is TGTGCCAGCAGCTTAGACAGGGGCTACAATGAGCAGTTCTTC. Its translation is CASSLDRGYNEQFF.

This sequence joins TRBV30 and TRBJ1-4; D is perhaps TRBD1 (5 bases). CDR3 length equals 12 residues. Germline V gene lookup returns CDR1 GTSNPN and CDR2 SVGIG (reference sequence). The DNA of the CDR3 is TGTGTTTCAGGGCCAACTAATGAAAAACTGTTTTTT. Translation gives CVSGPTNEKLFF.

In this sample, this clone turned up a few times. This chain uses TRBV18 with TRBJ1-4; 12 bases align to TRBD1. The CDR3 has 16 residues. Germline V CDR1 and CDR2: KGHSH, LQKENI. After removal of 3 bases from V and 7 bases from J, the junction contained 6 bases not matched to a gene. CDR3 in DNA: TGTGCCAGCTCACCCGGGACAGGGGGCGGAAGTGAAAAACTGTTTTTT. It encodes CASSPGTGGGSEKLFF.

This clone was recorded a few times. This chain joins TRBV9 and TRBJ1-3; D remains unclear. This CDR3 comprises 17 residues. V was shortened by 0 bases and J by 0 bases, with 13 bases between the two germline ends. The germline V gene has CDR1 SGDLS and CDR2 YYNGEE. The CDR3 loop is CASSVGPGFNSGNTIYF. CDR3 nucleotides: TGTGCCAGCAGCGTAGGACCGGGGTTTAACTCTGGAAACACCATATATTTT.

This clone was seen once. The chain links TRBV6-6 to TRBJ2-3; 8 bases line up with TRBD2. J gave up 2 bases and V 5 bases, and 9 bases lay outside the gene matches. Germline loops: CDR1 MNHNY, CDR2 SVGAGI (reference sequence). This CDR3 comprises 16 residues. The chain's CDR3 is CASSKLGGRNTDTQYF. Here the CDR3 DNA reads TGTGCCAGCAGTAAGCTAGGCGGGAGGAACACAGATACGCAGTATTTT.

This clone has a handful of counts. The chain recombines TRBV7-2 with TRBJ1-1; TRBD1 agrees at 8 bases. Germline loops: CDR1 SGHTA, CDR2 FQGNSA. V lost 3 bases to trimming and J lost 10 bases; unmatched junction nucleotides: 10. This CDR3 region has 14 residues. The CDR3: CASSFGQGALTAFF. CDR3 DNA: TGTGCCAGCAGCTTCGGCCAGGGGGCGCTAACAGCTTTCTTT.